The clone carrying this T cell receptor beta chain was picked up a small number of times. What it binds is not known. This sample is part of a study of T-cell memory formation after mild COVID-19. Points from the study as a whole: Nothing showed for sure that second-wave clones peaking on day 37 were SARS-CoV-2 specific.

TCRdb re-derived calls from the 5' RACE reads in MiXCR, one entry per CDR3 protein. In the table there are around 510,000 distinct CDR3 sequences, roughly 20% of which are singletons. Germline V gene sequence: CDR1 KGHDR, CDR2 SFDVKD. V lost 5 bases and J lost 7, with 8 bases in between. The CDR3 loop spans 12 amino acids. Sequencing input: PBMCs or a T cell subset sorted from them (not recorded which). The genes are TRBV24-1 and TRBJ2-1; D is ambiguous. The source of this sequence is an adult woman who had mild COVID-19 (a few samples of this study predate the infection). Cell type and time point are not known. The CDR3 DNA reads TGTGCCACCAGTGGGCCCGGAAATGAGCAGTTCTTC. Encoded protein: CATSGPGNEQFF.